This entry lists 7 T cell receptor beta chains sequenced from one sample in a study of cytomegalovirus exposure and HLA in healthy donors. The PCR made use of 60 Vbeta and 13 Jbeta primers. Clones were read by immunoSEQ multiplex PCR, and TCRdb kept only the in-frame ones, dropping some. In the table there are about 78,000 clones, 63% of which are singletons. Sample: PBMCs. The receptors were sampled from a man under 40 in good health and CMV-seropositive.

The gene calls are TRBV9 and TRBJ2-7, with TRBD2 matching over 8 bases. V gave up 3 bases and J gave up 3 bases; unmatched junction bases: 5. This CDR3 is built from 14 residues. Germline CDR1 and CDR2: SGDLS and YYNGEE. CDR3 residues: CASSGGLAGYEQYF. The CDR3 DNA sequence: TGTGCCAGCAGCGGCGGACTAGCAGGCTACGAGCAGTACTTC.

The chain recombines TRBV5-6 with TRBJ2-4; 10 bases match TRBD1. The junction had 9 bases not matched to a gene; V was cut back by 2 bases and J by 1 base. The CDR3 is 18 residues long. Germline CDR1 is SGHDT and CDR2 is YYEEEE. CDR3 region: CASSFRQGAPWAKNIQYF. CDR3 DNA: TGTGCCAGCAGCTTCCGACAGGGGGCGCCGTGGGCCAAAAACATTCAGTACTTC.

The chain has TRBV28 and TRBJ2-2; tentatively, D is TRBD1 (5 bases). Trimming took 8 bases from V and 0 from J, leaving 10 bases between them. This CDR3 is 14 amino acids long. Germline values: CDR1 MDHEN, CDR2 SYDVKM. The CDR3 DNA reads TGTGCCAGCCAGACAGATACGAACACCGGGGAGCTGTTTTTT. It codes for CASQTDTNTGELFF.

This sequence joins TRBV7-2 and TRBJ2-1; a possible D gene is TRBD2 (6 bases). The germline CDR1 and CDR2 sequences are SGHTA and FQGNSA. Trimming left V 7 bases short and J 7 bases short, with 8 bases between. The CDR3 totals 11 residues. The CDR3: CASTSVNEQFF. DNA of the CDR3: TGTGCCAGCACTAGCGTTAATGAGCAGTTCTTC. The full variable domain, rest sourced from reference TRBV7-2 and TRBJ2-1, is GAGVSQSPSNKVTEKGKDVELRCDPISGHTALYWYRQSLGQGLEFLIYFQGNSAPDKSGLPSDRFSAERTGGSVSTLTIQRTQQEDSAVYLCASTSVNEQFFGPGTRLTVL.

The CDR3 DNA is TGCGCCAGCAGCGCCAGACTAGGCGGGGGAAAACCCTCCTACAATGAGCAGTTCTTC. This gives the protein CASSARLGGGKPSYNEQFF. The gene calls are TRBV5-1 and TRBJ2-1; 7 bases agree with TRBD2. V lost 4 bases to trimming and J lost 0 bases; unmatched junction nucleotides: 16. This CDR3 is built from 19 residues. Germline CDR1 is SGHRS and CDR2 is YFSETQ.

V gene TRBV10-3 combines with J gene TRBJ2-3, with a weak D call TRBD2 (5 bases). The V and J ends lost 2 bases and 1 base respectively, with 7 bases between them. The germline CDR1 and CDR2 sequences are ENHRY and SYGVKD. CDR3 length: 14 residues. CDR3 coding DNA: TGTGCCATCAGTGAGGGAGGCCGCACAGATACGCAGTATTTT. This sequence encodes CAISEGGRTDTQYF.

The rearrangement joins TRBV11-1 to TRBJ2-2, with 7 bases that match TRBD2. Germline lookup yields CDR1 SGHAT and CDR2 FQDESV (reference sequence). J lost 0 bases, V lost 7 bases, and 5 bases had no gene match. The CDR3 has 15 residues. CDR3 in DNA: TGTGCCAGCAACACTGGACTAGCGAACACCGGGGAGCTGTTTTTT. This translates into CASNTGLANTGELFF.